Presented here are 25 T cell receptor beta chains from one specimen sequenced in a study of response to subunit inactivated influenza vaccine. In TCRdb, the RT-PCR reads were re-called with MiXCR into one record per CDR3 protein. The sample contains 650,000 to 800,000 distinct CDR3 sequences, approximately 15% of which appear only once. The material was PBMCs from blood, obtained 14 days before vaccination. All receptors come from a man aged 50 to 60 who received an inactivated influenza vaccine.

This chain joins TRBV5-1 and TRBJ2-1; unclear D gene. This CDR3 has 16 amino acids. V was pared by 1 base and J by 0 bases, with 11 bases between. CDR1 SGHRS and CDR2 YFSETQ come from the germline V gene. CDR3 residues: CASSLSISPSYNEQFF. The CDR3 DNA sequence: TGCGCCAGCAGCTTGTCGATTTCCCCCTCCTACAATGAGCAGTTCTTC. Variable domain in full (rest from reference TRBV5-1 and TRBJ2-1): KAGVTQTPRYLIKTRGQQVTLSCSPISGHRSVSWYQQTPGQGLQFLFEYFSETQRNKGNFPGRFSGRQFSNSRSEMNVSTLELGDSALYLCASSLSISPSYNEQFFGPGTRLTVL.

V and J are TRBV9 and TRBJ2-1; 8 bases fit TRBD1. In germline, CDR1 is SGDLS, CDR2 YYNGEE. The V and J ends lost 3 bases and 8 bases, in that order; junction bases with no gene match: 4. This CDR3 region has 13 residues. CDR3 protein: CASSEDRDHEQFF. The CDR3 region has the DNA TGTGCCAGCAGCGAGGACAGGGACCATGAGCAGTTCTTC.

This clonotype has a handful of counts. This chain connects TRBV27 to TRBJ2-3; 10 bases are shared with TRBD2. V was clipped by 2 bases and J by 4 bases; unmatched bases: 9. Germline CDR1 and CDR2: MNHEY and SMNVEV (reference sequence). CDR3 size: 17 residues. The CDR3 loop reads CASSLGLAGVSPDTQYF. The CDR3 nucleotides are TGTGCCAGCAGTTTAGGGCTAGCGGGAGTATCTCCAGATACGCAGTATTTT.

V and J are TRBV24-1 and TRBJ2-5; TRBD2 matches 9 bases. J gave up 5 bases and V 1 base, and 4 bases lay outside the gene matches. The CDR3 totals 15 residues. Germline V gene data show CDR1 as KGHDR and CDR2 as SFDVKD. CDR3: CATSDFSSGKETQYF. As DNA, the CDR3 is TGTGCCACCAGTGATTTCTCTAGCGGGAAGGAGACCCAGTACTTC.

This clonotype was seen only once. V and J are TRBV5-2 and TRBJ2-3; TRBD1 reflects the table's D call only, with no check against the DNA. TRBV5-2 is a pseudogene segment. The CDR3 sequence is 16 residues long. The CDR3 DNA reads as TGTGCCATGGGCCTCCTGACAGGAATTAGCACAGATACGCAGTATTTT. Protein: CAMGLLTGISTDTQYF.

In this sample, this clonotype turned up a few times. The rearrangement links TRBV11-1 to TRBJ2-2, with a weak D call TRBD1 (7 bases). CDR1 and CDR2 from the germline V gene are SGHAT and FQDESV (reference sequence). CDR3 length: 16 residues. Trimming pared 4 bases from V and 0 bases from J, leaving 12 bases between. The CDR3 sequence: CASSSSGGSNTGELFF. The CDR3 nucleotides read TGTGCCAGCAGCTCCTCAGGGGGGTCGAACACCGGGGAGCTGTTTTTT.

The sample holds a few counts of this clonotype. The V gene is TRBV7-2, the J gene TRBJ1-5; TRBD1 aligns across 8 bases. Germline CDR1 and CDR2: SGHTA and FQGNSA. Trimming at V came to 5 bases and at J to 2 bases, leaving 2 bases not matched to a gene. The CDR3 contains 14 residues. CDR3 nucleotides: TGTGCCAGCAGCGCGGACAGGGGCAATCAGCCCCAGCATTTT. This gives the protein CASSADRGNQPQHF.

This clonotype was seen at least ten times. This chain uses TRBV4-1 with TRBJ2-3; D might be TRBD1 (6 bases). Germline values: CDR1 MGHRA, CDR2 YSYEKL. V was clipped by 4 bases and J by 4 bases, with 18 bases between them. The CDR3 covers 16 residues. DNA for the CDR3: TGCGCCAGCAGCCCATATACAGGGAGTAGGTCAGATACGCAGTATTTT. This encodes CASSPYTGSRSDTQYF.

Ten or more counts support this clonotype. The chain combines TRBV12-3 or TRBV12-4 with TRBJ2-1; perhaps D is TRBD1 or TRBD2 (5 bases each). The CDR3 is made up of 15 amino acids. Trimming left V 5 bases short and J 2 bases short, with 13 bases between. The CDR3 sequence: CASSQGDGTYNEQFF. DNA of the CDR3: TGTGCCAGCAGTCAAGGGGACGGCACCTACAATGAGCAGTTCTTC.

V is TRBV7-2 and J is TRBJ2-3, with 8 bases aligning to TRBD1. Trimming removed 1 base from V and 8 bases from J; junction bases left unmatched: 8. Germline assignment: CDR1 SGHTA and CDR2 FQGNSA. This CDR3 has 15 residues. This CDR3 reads CASSLDSGGWGTQYF. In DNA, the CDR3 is TGTGCCAGCAGCTTAGACTCAGGGGGCTGGGGTACGCAGTATTTT.

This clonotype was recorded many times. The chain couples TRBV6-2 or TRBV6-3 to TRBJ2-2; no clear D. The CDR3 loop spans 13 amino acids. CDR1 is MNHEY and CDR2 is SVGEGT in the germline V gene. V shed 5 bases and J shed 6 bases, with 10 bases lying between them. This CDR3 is CASSPSKPGELFF. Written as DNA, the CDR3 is TGTGCCAGCAGTCCATCGAAGCCCGGGGAGCTGTTTTTT.

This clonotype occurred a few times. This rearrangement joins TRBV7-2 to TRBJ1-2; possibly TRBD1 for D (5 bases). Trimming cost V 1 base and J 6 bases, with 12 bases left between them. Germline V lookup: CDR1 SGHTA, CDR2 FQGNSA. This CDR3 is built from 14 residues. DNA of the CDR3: TGTGCCAGCAGCTTAGGGATCCGAGGGGATGGCTACACCTTC. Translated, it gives CASSLGIRGDGYTF.

The CDR3 nucleotides read TGTGCCAGCAGTGAATTGGGACAGTGGGGGGAGACCCAGTACTTC. Protein product: CASSELGQWGETQYF. The J gene is TRBJ2-5, the V gene TRBV6-1; 7 positions agree with TRBD1. This CDR3 has 15 residues. V lost 2 bases and J lost 5; bases outside the gene matches: 8. CDR1 and CDR2 from the germline V gene are MNHNS and SASEGT.

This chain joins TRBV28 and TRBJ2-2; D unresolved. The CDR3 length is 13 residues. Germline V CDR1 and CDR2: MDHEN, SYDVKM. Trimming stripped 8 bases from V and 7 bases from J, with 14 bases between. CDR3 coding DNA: TGTGCCAGCGGTCGAACAGTTCGCGGGGAGCTGTTTTTT. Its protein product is CASGRTVRGELFF.

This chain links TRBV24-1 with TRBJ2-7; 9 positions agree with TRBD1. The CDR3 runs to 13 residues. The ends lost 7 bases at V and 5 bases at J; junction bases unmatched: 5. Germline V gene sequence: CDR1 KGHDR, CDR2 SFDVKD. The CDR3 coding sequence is TGTGCCACCAGCCGCGGGACAGGGCACGAGCAGTACTTC. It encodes CATSRGTGHEQYF.

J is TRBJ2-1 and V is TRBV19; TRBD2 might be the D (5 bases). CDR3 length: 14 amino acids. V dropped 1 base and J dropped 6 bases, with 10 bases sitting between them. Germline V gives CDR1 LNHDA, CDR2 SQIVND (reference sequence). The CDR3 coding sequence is TGTGCCAGTAGTATAGGCTCCCGGGGCAATGAGCAGTTCTTC. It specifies CASSIGSRGNEQFF.

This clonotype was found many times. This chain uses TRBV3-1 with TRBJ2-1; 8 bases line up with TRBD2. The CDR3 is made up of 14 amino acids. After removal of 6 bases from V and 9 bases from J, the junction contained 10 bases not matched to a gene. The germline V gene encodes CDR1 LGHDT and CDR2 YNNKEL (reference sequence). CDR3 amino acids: CASSGIERGIEQFF. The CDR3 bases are TGTGCCAGCAGTGGGATAGAGCGGGGGATTGAGCAGTTCTTC.

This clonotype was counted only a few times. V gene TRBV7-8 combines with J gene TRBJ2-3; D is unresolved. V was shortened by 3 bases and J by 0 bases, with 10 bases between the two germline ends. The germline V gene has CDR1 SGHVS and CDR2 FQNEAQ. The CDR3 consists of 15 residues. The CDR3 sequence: CASSFSLGSTDTQYF. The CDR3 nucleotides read TGTGCCAGCAGCTTCAGCCTCGGGAGCACAGATACGCAGTATTTT.

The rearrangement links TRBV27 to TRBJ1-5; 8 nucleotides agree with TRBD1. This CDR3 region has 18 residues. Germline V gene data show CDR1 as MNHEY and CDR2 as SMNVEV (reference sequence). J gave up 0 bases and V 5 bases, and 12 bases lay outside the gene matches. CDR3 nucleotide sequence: TGTGCCAGCAGTCCCCGGGCAGGGGGCCCGTTTAGCAATCAGCCCCAGCATTTT. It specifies CASSPRAGGPFSNQPQHF.

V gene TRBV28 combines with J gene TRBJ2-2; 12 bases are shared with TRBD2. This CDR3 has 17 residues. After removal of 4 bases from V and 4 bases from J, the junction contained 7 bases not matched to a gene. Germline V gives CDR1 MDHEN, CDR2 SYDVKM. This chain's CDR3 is CASSSASGGDSTGELFF. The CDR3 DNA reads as TGTGCCAGCAGTTCAGCTAGCGGGGGGGACAGCACCGGGGAGCTGTTTTTT.

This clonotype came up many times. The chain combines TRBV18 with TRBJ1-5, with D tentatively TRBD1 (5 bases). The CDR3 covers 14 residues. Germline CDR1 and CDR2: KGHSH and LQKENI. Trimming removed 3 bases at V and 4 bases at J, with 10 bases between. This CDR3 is CASSPRDSNQPQHF. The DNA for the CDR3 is TGTGCCAGCTCACCGCGCGACAGTAATCAGCCCCAGCATTTT. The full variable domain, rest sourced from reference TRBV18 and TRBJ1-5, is NAGVMQNPRHLVRRRGQEARLRCSPMKGHSHVYWYRQLPEEGLKFMVYLQKENIIDESGMPKERFSAEFPKEGPSILRIQQVVRGDSAAYFCASSPRDSNQPQHFGDGTRLSIL.

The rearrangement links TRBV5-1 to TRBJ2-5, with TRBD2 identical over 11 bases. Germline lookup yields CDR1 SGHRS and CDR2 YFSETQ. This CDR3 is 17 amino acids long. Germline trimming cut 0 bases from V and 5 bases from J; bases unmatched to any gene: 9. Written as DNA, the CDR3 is TGCGCCAGCAGCTTGGGGGGACTAGCGGCCAACTCGGAGACCCAGTACTTC. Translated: CASSLGGLAANSETQYF.

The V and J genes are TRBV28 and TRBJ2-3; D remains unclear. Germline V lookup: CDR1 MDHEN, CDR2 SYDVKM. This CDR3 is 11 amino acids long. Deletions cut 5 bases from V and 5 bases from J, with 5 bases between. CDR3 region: CASSDRDTQYF. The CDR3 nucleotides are TGTGCCAGCAGTGACCGAGATACGCAGTATTTT.

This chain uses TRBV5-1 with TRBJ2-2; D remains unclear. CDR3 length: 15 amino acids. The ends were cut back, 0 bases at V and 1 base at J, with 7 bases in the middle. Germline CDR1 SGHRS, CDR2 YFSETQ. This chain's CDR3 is CASSLVGKNTGELFF. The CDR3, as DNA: TGCGCCAGCAGCTTGGTGGGGAAGAACACCGGGGAGCTGTTTTTT.

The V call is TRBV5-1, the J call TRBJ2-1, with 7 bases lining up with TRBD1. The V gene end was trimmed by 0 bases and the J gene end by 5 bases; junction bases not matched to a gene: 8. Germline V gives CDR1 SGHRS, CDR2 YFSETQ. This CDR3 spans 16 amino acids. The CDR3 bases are TGCGCCAGCAGCTTGGGAGGGACAGCGCAGGACAATGAGCAGTTCTTC. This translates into CASSLGGTAQDNEQFF.